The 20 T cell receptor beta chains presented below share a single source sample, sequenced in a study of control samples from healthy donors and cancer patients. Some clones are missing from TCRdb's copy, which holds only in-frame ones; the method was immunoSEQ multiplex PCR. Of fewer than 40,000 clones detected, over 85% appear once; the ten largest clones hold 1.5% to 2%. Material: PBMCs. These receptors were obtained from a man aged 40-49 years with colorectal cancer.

CDR3 sequence (DNA): TGTGCCAGCAGCACCTCAGGGGGCAGCAATCAGCCCCAGCATTTT. Protein sequence: CASSTSGGSNQPQHF. V usage is TRBV11-2 and J usage is TRBJ1-5, with TRBD1 matching 8 bases. V lost 5 bases and J lost 1; bases outside the gene matches: 4. CDR3 length: 15 residues. Germline assignment: CDR1 SGHAT and CDR2 FQNNGV. Based on the CDR3 plus reference TRBV11-2 and TRBJ1-5, the full variable domain is EAGVAQSPRYKIIEKRQSVAFWCNPISGHATLYWYQQILGQGPKLLIQFQNNGVVDDSQLPKDRFSAERLKGVDSTLKIQPAKLEDSAVYLCASSTSGGSNQPQHFGDGTRLSIL.

The CDR3 DNA is TGCGCCAGCAGCGCCCAGACTCAGGGGCAGGGAGAGACCCAGTACTTC. Translating it yields CASSAQTQGQGETQYF. The chain recombines TRBV5-1 with TRBJ2-5; a weak D match, TRBD1 (6 bases). CDR1 is SGHRS and CDR2 is YFSETQ in the germline V gene. The CDR3 has 16 amino acids. With 4 bases removed from V and 4 bases from J, the gap between germline ends came to 20 bases.

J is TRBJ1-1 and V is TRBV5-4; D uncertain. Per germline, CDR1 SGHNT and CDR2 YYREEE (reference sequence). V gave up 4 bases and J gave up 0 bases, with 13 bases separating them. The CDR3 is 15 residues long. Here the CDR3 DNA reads TGTGCCAGCAGCCTAAGAGTGGGAATGAACACTGAAGCTTTCTTT. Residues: CASSLRVGMNTEAFF.

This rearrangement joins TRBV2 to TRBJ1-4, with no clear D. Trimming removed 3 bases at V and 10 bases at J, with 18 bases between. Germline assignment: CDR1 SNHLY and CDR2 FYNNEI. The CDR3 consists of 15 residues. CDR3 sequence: CASSDGISPGRKLFF. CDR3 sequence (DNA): TGTGCCAGCAGTGATGGAATTTCTCCCGGGCGAAAACTGTTTTTT.

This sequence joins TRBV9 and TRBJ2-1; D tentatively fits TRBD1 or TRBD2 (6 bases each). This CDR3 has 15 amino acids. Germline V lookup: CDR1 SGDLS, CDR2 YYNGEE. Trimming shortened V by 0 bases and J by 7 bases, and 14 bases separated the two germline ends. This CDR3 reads CASSVGPGAGNEQFF. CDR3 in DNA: TGTGCCAGCAGCGTAGGTCCAGGGGCGGGGAATGAGCAGTTCTTC.

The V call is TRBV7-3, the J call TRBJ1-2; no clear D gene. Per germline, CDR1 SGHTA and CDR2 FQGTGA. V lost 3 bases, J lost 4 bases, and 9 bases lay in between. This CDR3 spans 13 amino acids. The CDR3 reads CASSLGGIYGYTF. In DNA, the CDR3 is TGTGCCAGCAGCTTGGGCGGAATCTATGGCTACACCTTC.

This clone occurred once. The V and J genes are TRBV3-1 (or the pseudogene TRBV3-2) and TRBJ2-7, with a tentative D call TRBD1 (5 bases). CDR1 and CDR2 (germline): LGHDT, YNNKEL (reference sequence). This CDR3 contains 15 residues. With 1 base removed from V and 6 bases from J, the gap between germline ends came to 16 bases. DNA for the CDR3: TGTGCCAGCAGCCAAGGGATGACAAGAACAGGCGAGCAGTACTTC. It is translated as CASSQGMTRTGEQYF.

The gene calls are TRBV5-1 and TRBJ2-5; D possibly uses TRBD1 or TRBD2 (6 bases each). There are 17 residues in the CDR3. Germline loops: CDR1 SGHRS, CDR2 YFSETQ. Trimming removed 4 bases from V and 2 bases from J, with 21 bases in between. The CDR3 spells CASSRTGGSLRQETQYF. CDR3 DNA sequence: TGCGCCAGCAGCCGTACCGGGGGCAGCCTTCGACAAGAGACCCAGTACTTC.

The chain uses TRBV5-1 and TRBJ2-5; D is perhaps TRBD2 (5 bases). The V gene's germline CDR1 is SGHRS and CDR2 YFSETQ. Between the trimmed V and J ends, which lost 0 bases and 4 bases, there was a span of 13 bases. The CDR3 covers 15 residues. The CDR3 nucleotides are TGCGCCAGCAGCTTGGCCAGCGGCCATCTAGAGACCCAGTACTTC. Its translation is CASSLASGHLETQYF.

CDR3 region: CASSPPRVNTEAFF. The CDR3 DNA sequence: TGTGCCAGCAGCCCCCCCAGGGTGAACACTGAAGCTTTCTTT. This chain connects TRBV11-3 to TRBJ1-1, with D tentatively TRBD1 (5 bases). Germline V CDR1 and CDR2: SGHNT, YENEEA. CDR3 length: 14 residues. The ends were cut back, 5 bases at V and 0 bases at J, with 10 bases in the middle.

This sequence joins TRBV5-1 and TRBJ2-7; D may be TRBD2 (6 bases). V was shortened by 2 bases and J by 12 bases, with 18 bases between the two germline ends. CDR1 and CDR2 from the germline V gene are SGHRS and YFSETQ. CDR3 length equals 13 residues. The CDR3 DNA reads TGCGCCAGCAGCTTACCCGGGACTCCAGAGGCGTACTTC. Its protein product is CASSLPGTPEAYF.

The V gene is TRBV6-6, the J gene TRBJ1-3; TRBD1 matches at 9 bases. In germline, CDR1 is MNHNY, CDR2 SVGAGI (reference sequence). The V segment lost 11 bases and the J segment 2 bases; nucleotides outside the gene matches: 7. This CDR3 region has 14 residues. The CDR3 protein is CAGQTGGTGNTIYF. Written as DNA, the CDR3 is TGTGCCGGCCAGACAGGGGGTACTGGAAACACCATATATTTT.

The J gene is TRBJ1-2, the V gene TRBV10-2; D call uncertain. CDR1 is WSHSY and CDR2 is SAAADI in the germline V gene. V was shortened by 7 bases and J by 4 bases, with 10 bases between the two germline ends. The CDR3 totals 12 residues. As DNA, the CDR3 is TGCGCCAGCACTGTACCGGGCTATGGCTACACCTTC. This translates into CASTVPGYGYTF.

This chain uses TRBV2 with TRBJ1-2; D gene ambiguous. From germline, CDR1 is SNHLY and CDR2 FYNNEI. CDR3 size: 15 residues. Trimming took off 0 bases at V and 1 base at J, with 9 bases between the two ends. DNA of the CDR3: TGTGCCAGCAGTGAAGCGCTTGATCTTAACTATGGCTACACCTTC. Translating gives CASSEALDLNYGYTF. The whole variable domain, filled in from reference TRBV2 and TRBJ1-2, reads EPEVTQTPSHQVTQMGQEVILRCVPISNHLYFYWYRQILGQKVEFLVSFYNNEISEKSEIFDDQFSVERPDGSNFTLKIRSTKLEDSAMYFCASSEALDLNYGYTFGSGTRLTVV.

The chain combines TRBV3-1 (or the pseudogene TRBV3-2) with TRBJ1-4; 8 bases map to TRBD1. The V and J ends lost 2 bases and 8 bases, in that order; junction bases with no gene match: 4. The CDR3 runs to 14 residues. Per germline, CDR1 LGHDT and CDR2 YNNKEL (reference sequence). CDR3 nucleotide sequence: TGTGCCAGCAGCCAACGACAGGGGCTAGAAAAACTGTTTTTT. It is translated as CASSQRQGLEKLFF.

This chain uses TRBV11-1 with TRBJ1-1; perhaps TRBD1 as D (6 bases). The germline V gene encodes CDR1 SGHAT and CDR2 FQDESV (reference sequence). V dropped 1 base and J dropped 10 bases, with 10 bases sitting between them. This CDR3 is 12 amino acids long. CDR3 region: CASSLVGGGAFF. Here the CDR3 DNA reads TGTGCCAGCAGCTTAGTCGGAGGGGGAGCTTTCTTT.

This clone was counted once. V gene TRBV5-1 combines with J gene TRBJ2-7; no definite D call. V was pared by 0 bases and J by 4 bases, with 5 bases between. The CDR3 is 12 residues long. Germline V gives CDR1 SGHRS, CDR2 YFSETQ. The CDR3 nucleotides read TGCGCCAGCAGCTTGGAACCTTACGAGCAGTACTTC. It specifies CASSLEPYEQYF.

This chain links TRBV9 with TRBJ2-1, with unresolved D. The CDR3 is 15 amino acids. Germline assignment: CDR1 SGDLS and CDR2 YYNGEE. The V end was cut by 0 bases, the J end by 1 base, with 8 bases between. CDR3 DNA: TGTGCCAGCAGCGTAGGGGTGGGGTCCTACAATGAGCAGTTCTTC. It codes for CASSVGVGSYNEQFF.

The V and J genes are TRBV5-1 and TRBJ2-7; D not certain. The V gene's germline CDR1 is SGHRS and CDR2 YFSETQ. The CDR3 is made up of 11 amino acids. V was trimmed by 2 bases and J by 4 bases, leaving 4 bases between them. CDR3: CASSLGYEQYF. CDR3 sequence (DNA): TGCGCCAGCAGCTTAGGGTACGAGCAGTACTTC.

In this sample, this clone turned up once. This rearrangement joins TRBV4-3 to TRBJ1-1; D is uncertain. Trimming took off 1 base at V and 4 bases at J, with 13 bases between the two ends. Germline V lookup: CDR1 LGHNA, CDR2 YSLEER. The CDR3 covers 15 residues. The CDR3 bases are TGCGCCAGCAGCCAAGCCTTGACCCTAAGCACTGAAGCTTTCTTT. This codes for CASSQALTLSTEAFF.